This TCR beta chain derives from a study of beta chain features in type 1 diabetes. Study conclusions and caveats: The study found moderately but significantly shorter TCRB CDR3s in all four CD4+ subsets of Type 1 diabetes patients.

Isolated RNA was reverse transcribed in full, so expressed TCRB transcripts were sequenced. Using immunoSEQ multiplex PCR, the repertoire was profiled, and TCRdb retains in-frame clones only, with some absent. This sample yields hundreds of thousands of clones, of which more than 13% are seen a single time; 0.03% to 0.045% belongs to the top ten. The sample holds a few counts of this clone. As yet, its antigen is unknown. Sorted populations all had greater than 98% purity. This sequence was found in a man aged 18 to 29 with type 1 diabetes. The specimen sequenced was naive CD4+ T cells from blood.

The CDR3 sequence is CSASYYNEQFF. The CDR3 coding sequence is TGCAGTGCTAGCTACTACAATGAGCAGTTCTTC. The chain joins TRBV20-1 to TRBJ2-1, with D unresolved. Germline V gene data show CDR1 as DFQATT and CDR2 as SNEGSKA (reference sequence). Trimming removed 3 bases from V and 3 bases from J, with 3 bases in between. The CDR3 length is 11 residues.